These 28 T cell receptor beta chains originate from one sample sequenced in a study of blood T cell repertoires in COVID-19. Assay used: immunoSEQ multiplex PCR; TCRdb lists only in-frame clones, some missing. The data hold just under 50,000 clones, with around 79% observed a single time. Sequencing was carried out using peripheral blood. The receptors stem from a man in his 70s with acute or convalescent COVID-19.

J is TRBJ1-1 and V is TRBV7-9; D is undetermined. Trimming pared 7 bases from V and 3 bases from J, leaving 15 bases between. Germline CDR1 SEHNR, CDR2 FQNEAQ (reference sequence). CDR3 length: 14 residues. CDR3 nucleotide sequence: TGTGCCAGCACCTCTTCTCTCTCCTACACTGAAGCTTTCTTT. Translation gives CASTSSLSYTEAFF.

This clone has a count of ten or more. The chain couples TRBV5-1 to TRBJ1-3, with unresolved D. The ends were cut back, 0 bases at V and 0 bases at J, with 10 bases in the middle. This CDR3 region has 16 residues. Looked up from germline, CDR1 is SGHRS and CDR2 is YFSETQ. DNA of the CDR3: TGCGCCAGCAGCTTGGCCGGGATGAGCTCTGGAAACACCATATATTTT. Its translation: CASSLAGMSSGNTIYF.

The J gene is TRBJ2-6, the V gene TRBV7-9; D is unresolved. V was trimmed by 6 bases and J by 3 bases, leaving 15 bases between them. The germline CDR1 and CDR2 sequences are SEHNR and FQNEAQ (reference sequence). The CDR3 covers 16 residues. CDR3 nucleotides: TGTGCCAGCAGAACAACTGTCTCGGGTGGGGCCAACGTCCTGACTTTC. Amino acids: CASRTTVSGGANVLTF.

The chain is built from TRBV5-6 and TRBJ2-1; 12 bases agree with TRBD2. With 7 bases clipped from V and 5 bases from J, the junction kept 1 base outside the gene matches. The CDR3 sequence is 13 residues long. Germline V gene lookup returns CDR1 SGHDT and CDR2 YYEEEE. CDR3 in DNA: TGTGCCAGCTGGACTAGCGGGAACAATGAGCAGTTCTTC. It translates to CASWTSGNNEQFF.

This clone was observed a few times. V gene TRBV11-2 combines with J gene TRBJ2-7; 16 bases are shared with TRBD2. V shed 5 bases, J shed 5 bases, and the junction held 3 bases outside the gene matches. Germline V CDR1 and CDR2: SGHAT, FQNNGV. The CDR3 totals 15 residues. The CDR3 DNA sequence: TGTGCCAGCAGCGGGACTAGCGGGGGGGTCGACGAGCAGTACTTC. Amino acid sequence: CASSGTSGGVDEQYF.

This rearrangement joins TRBV19 to TRBJ1-1, with TRBD1 matching over 12 bases. Trimming cost V 5 bases and J 4 bases; bases outside gene matches: 8. The CDR3 covers 16 residues. The germline V gene has CDR1 LNHDA and CDR2 SQIVND (reference sequence). The CDR3: CASSPGTGGGSTEAFF. CDR3 DNA sequence: TGTGCCAGTAGTCCAGGGACAGGGGGCGGGAGCACTGAAGCTTTCTTT.

This chain links TRBV4-1 with TRBJ2-7; TRBD2 aligns across 11 bases. V was pared by 2 bases and J by 4 bases, with 13 bases of the junction left unmatched. CDR3 length: 18 residues. Germline V gene sequence: CDR1 MGHRA, CDR2 YSYEKL. CDR3 protein: CASSQRPGTSGELYEQYF. The CDR3 DNA is TGCGCCAGCAGCCAAAGACCAGGGACTAGCGGAGAGTTATACGAGCAGTACTTC.

This chain uses TRBV27 with TRBJ2-7; 10 positions match TRBD1. The ends lost 4 bases at V and 6 bases at J; junction bases unmatched: 12. The germline V gene encodes CDR1 MNHEY and CDR2 SMNVEV (reference sequence). CDR3 length equals 16 residues. The CDR3 loop reads CASSSSGGQGSVEQYF. The DNA of the CDR3 is TGTGCCAGCAGTTCTTCCGGGGGACAGGGGAGCGTCGAGCAGTACTTC.

V gene TRBV6-5 combines with J gene TRBJ1-2; unclear D gene. CDR3 length equals 11 residues. Germline V gene data show CDR1 as MNHEY and CDR2 as SVGAGI. V was shortened by 10 bases and J by 8 bases, with 14 bases between the two germline ends. In nucleotides, the CDR3 is TGTGCCACCACAGACCGCTGGGGCTACACCTTC. Translated, it gives CATTDRWGYTF.

The chain links TRBV7-8 to TRBJ1-2; 8 bases line up with TRBD1. The germline gives CDR1 SGHVS, CDR2 FQNEAQ. CDR3 length: 14 residues. V lost 4 bases, J lost 3 bases, and 4 bases stayed unmatched. CDR3 sequence: CASSSLDRDYGYTF. The CDR3 DNA is TGTGCCAGCAGCTCCCTGGACAGGGACTATGGCTACACCTTC.

The chain has TRBV5-3 and TRBJ1-2, with TRBD1 identical over 8 bases. TRBV5-3 is recorded as an ORF, its role being uncertain. Unmatched junction bases numbered 13, after V lost 1 base and J lost 2 bases. This CDR3 has 18 residues. The CDR3 bases are TGTGCCAGAAGCTTGAACCAGGGGGCTTCCCCTGCAAACTATGGCTACACCTTC. Its translation is CARSLNQGASPANYGYTF.

The count of this clone is one. The V gene is TRBV12-2, the J gene TRBJ1-1; the table's D call, TRBD1, was not checked against the DNA. TRBV12-2 is recorded as a pseudogene. This CDR3 has 14 residues. In DNA, the CDR3 is TGTGCAAGTCGCTTAGACAGGGGAAGATGTGAAGCTTTCTTT. It yields the protein CASRLDRGRCEAFF.

This chain links TRBV12-5 with TRBJ2-3; TRBD2 might be the D (6 bases). Germline loops: CDR1 LGHNT, CDR2 FRNRAP. The CDR3 contains 12 residues. The V gene lost 3 bases and the J gene lost 6 bases, with 7 bases spanning the gap. CDR3 bases: TGTGCTAGTGGTTTCCGGGAGGATACGCAGTATTTT. Translating it yields CASGFREDTQYF.

The rearrangement links TRBV10-1 to TRBJ2-5, with D possibly TRBD2 on 5 matching bases. Germline CDR1 reads WNHNN; CDR2 reads SYGVQD (reference sequence). V dropped 4 bases and J dropped 1 base, with 7 bases sitting between them. This CDR3 has 13 residues. CDR3 nucleotides: TGCGCCAGCAGTGTTCGGGGCCAAGAGACCCAGTACTTC. It specifies CASSVRGQETQYF.

This clone occurred a few times. The chain is built from TRBV28 and TRBJ1-3; possibly TRBD1 for D (5 bases). The length of the CDR3 is 15 residues. Germline V CDR1 and CDR2: MDHEN, SYDVKM. Trimming stripped 3 bases from V and 0 bases from J, with 9 bases between. CDR3 sequence (DNA): TGTGCCAGCAGTTTCGGGGGGGTCTCTGGAAACACCATATATTTT. Translated: CASSFGGVSGNTIYF. The entire variable domain, with the rest obtained from reference TRBV28 and TRBJ1-3, is as follows: DVKVTQSSRYLVKRTGEKVFLECVQDMDHENMFWYRQDPGLGLRLIYFSYDVKMKEKGDIPEGYSVSREKKERFSLILESASTNQTSMYLCASSFGGVSGNTIYFGEGSWLTVV.

The V gene is TRBV9, the J gene TRBJ1-6, with D perhaps matching TRBD1 (5 bases). V gave up 4 bases and J gave up 0 bases, with 8 bases separating them. Germline-derived CDR1 and CDR2 are SGDLS and YYNGEE. This CDR3 comprises 15 residues. CDR3 residues: CASSTDSSYNSPLHF. DNA for the CDR3: TGTGCCAGCAGCACAGACAGCTCCTATAATTCACCCCTCCACTTT.

This chain joins TRBV11-3 and TRBJ2-7, with a possible D match to TRBD1 (6 bases). The CDR3 runs to 12 residues. V shed 8 bases and J shed 12 bases, with 20 bases lying between them. Germline CDR1 is SGHNT and CDR2 is YENEEA. The CDR3 nucleotides are TGTGCCAGCGCCCGGGACAACTCCTTACGGTACTTC. It encodes CASARDNSLRYF.

In this sample, this clone turned up a few times. The rearrangement uses TRBV18 and TRBJ2-3; D gene ambiguous. V lost 2 bases and J lost 3, with 6 bases in between. This CDR3 spans 13 amino acids. Germline CDR1 reads KGHSH; CDR2 reads LQKENI. In DNA, the CDR3 is TGTGCCAGCTCACCAGGAGTAACAGATACGCAGTATTTT. As protein: CASSPGVTDTQYF.

The chain combines TRBV7-3 with TRBJ2-1; D is possibly TRBD2 (5 bases). The germline CDR1 and CDR2 sequences are SGHTA and FQGTGA. V was clipped by 5 bases and J by 9 bases, with 14 bases between them. This CDR3 is 13 amino acids long. The CDR3 region has the DNA TGTGCCAGCAGCCTGCTAACTAGGAGTGAGCAGTTCTTC. Translated, it gives CASSLLTRSEQFF.

The V gene is TRBV21-1, the J gene TRBJ1-2. TRBV21-1 is a pseudogene segment. This CDR3 has 16 amino acids. CDR3 coding DNA: TGTGCCAGCAGCAAAGGAGGCGGCGGTTTGGATTATGGCTACACCTTC. The encoded protein is CASSKGGGGLDYGYTF.

The chain is built from TRBV28 and TRBJ1-2; possible D gene TRBD1, 5 bases. The CDR3 sequence is 15 residues long. The germline V gene has CDR1 MDHEN and CDR2 SYDVKM. V was trimmed by 2 bases and J by 4 bases, leaving 14 bases between them. CDR3 residues: CASSLTARVAYGYTF. CDR3 sequence (DNA): TGTGCCAGCAGTTTAACGGCCAGGGTCGCCTATGGCTACACCTTC.

This clone was detected a few times. Other DNA sequences in this sample translate to the same CDR3. The rearrangement uses TRBV28 and TRBJ1-5, with a possible D match to TRBD1 (6 bases). The CDR3 extends over 14 amino acids. From germline, CDR1 is MDHEN and CDR2 SYDVKM. Trimming removed 6 bases from V and 5 bases from J, with 14 bases in between. As DNA, the CDR3 is TGTGCCAGCAGGACCCAGGGGATTTATCAGCCCCAGCATTTT. Translation gives CASRTQGIYQPQHF. Full variable domain (remainder filled in from reference TRBV28 and TRBJ1-5): DVKVTQSSRYLVKRTGEKVFLECVQDMDHENMFWYRQDPGLGLRLIYFSYDVKMKEKGDIPEGYSVSREKKERFSLILESASTNQTSMYLCASRTQGIYQPQHFGDGTRLSIL.

The V and J genes are TRBV5-1 and TRBJ2-3, with 8 bases that match TRBD2. After removal of 5 bases from V and 2 bases from J, the junction contained 13 bases not matched to a gene. The CDR3 contains 17 residues. In germline, CDR1 is SGHRS, CDR2 YFSETQ. CDR3 amino acids: CASSFSTGLGPTDTQYF. The CDR3 DNA reads TGCGCCAGCAGTTTTTCCACGGGACTAGGCCCCACAGATACGCAGTATTTT.

This clone is a singleton in its sample. V gene TRBV10-2 combines with J gene TRBJ2-1, with 7 nucleotides matching TRBD2. V lost 4 bases and J lost 2; bases outside the gene matches: 5. This CDR3 is built from 15 residues. CDR1 and CDR2 from the germline V gene are WSHSY and SAAADI. This CDR3 reads CASSVASGAYNEQFF. As DNA, the CDR3 is TGCGCCAGCAGTGTTGCTAGCGGAGCCTACAATGAGCAGTTCTTC.

This clone showed up just once. The chain carries TRBV18 and TRBJ2-7, with 10 bases aligning to TRBD2. The trim removed 1 base at V and 5 bases at J, leaving 2 bases unmatched. This CDR3 spans 14 amino acids. Germline values: CDR1 KGHSH, CDR2 LQKENI. CDR3 in amino acids: CASSPQREGNEQYF. CDR3 in DNA: TGTGCCAGCTCACCACAGCGGGAGGGTAACGAGCAGTACTTC.

The chain links TRBV15 to TRBJ2-5; D is uncertain. CDR1 is LNHNV, CDR2 YYDKDF, per germline (reference sequence). V shed 0 bases and J shed 5 bases, with 13 bases lying between them. This CDR3 has 15 residues. The chain's CDR3 is CATSRDWRFQETQYF. The CDR3 nucleotides read TGTGCCACCAGCAGAGATTGGAGATTTCAGGAGACCCAGTACTTC.

This clone has only a few counts. The chain uses TRBV4-1 and TRBJ2-5; D unclear. Germline loops: CDR1 MGHRA, CDR2 YSYEKL. Trimming cost V 4 bases and J 13 bases, with 4 bases left between them. This CDR3 contains 8 residues. CDR3 DNA sequence: TGCGCCAGCAGCCCCTTGTACTTC. Protein product: CASSPLYF.

As concerns this clone: A much larger clone lies one base from this, so it may be a read error. The V and J genes are TRBV29-1 and TRBJ2-1; 8 bases map to TRBD1. The CDR3 has 15 residues. Unmatched junction bases numbered 2, after V lost 1 base and J lost 0 bases. Germline CDR1 and CDR2: SQVTM and ANQGSEA. The chain's CDR3 is CSVEGTGTSYNEQFF. The CDR3, as DNA: TGCAGCGTTGAAGGGACAGGGACCTCCTACAATGAGCAGTTCTTC.